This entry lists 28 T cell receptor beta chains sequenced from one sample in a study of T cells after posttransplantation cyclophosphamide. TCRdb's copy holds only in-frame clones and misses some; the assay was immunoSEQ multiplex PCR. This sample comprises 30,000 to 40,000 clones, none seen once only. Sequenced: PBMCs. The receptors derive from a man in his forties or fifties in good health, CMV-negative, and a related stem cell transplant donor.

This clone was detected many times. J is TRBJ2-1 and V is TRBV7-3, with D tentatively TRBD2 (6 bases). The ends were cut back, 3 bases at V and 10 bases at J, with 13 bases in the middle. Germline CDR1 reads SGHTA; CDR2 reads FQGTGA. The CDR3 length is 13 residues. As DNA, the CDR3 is TGTGCCAGCAGCTTCACGACTAGTTCCGAGCAGTTCTTC. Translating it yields CASSFTTSSEQFF.

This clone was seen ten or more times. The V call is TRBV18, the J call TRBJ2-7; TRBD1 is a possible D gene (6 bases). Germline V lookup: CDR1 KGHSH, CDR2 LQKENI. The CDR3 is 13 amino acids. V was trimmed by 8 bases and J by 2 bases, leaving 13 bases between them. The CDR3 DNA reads TGTGCCAGCGGAACAGGGAGCGCCTACGAGCAGTACTTC. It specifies CASGTGSAYEQYF.

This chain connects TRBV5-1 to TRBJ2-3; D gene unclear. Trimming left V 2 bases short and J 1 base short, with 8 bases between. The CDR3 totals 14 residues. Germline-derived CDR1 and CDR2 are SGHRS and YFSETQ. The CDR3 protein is CASSFGWGTDTQYF. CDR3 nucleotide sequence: TGCGCCAGCAGCTTCGGGTGGGGCACAGATACGCAGTATTTT.

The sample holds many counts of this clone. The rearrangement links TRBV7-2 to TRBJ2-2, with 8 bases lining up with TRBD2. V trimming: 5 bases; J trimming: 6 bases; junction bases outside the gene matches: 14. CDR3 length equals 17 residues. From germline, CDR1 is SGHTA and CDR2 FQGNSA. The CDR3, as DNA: TGTGCCAGCAGCCGCCAAGGTGTGCGGGGGGTCCCCGGGGAGCTGTTTTTT. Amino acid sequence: CASSRQGVRGVPGELFF.

DNA for the CDR3: TGTGCCAGCAGTTTTTCAGGTTGGGAGACCCAGTACTTC. Protein product: CASSFSGWETQYF. The rearrangement joins TRBV27 to TRBJ2-5; D call uncertain. V was clipped by 3 bases and J by 5 bases, with 10 bases between them. Per the germline V gene, CDR1 is MNHEY and CDR2 is SMNVEV (reference sequence). The CDR3 loop spans 13 amino acids.

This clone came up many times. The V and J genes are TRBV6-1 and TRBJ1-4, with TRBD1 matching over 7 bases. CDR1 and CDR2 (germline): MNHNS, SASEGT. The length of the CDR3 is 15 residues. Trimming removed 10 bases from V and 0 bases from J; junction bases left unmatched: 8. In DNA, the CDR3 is TGTGCCATCCAAAGGGACAGAGCAACTAATGAAAAACTGTTTTTT. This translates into CAIQRDRATNEKLFF.

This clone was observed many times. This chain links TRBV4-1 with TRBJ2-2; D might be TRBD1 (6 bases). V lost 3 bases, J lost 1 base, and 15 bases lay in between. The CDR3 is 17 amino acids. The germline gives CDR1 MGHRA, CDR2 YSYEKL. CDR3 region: CASSHWGQRKNTGELFF. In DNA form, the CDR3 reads TGCGCCAGCAGCCACTGGGGGCAGCGGAAGAACACCGGGGAGCTGTTTTTT.

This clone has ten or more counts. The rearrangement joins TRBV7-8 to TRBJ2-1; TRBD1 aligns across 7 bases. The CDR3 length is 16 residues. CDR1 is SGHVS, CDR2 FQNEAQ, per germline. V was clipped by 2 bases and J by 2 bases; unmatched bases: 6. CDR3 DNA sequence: TGTGCCAGCAGCTTATACAGGGGCCCAGCCTACAATGAGCAGTTCTTC. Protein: CASSLYRGPAYNEQFF.

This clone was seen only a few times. The CDR3 loop reads CSVVGGRKYGYTF. The CDR3 DNA follows: TGCAGCGTTGTGGGCGGGAGAAAGTATGGCTACACCTTC. The chain joins TRBV29-1 to TRBJ1-2; D uncertain. This CDR3 has 13 residues. Germline V lookup: CDR1 SQVTM, CDR2 ANQGSEA. V gave up 4 bases and J gave up 5 bases, with 14 bases separating them. Combining the CDR3 with reference TRBV29-1 and TRBJ1-2 gives the whole variable domain SAVISQKPSRDICQRGTSLTIQCQVDSQVTMMFWYRQQPGQSLTLIATANQGSEATYESGFVIDKFPISRPNLTFSTLTVSNMSPEDSSIYLCSVVGGRKYGYTFGSGTRLTVV.

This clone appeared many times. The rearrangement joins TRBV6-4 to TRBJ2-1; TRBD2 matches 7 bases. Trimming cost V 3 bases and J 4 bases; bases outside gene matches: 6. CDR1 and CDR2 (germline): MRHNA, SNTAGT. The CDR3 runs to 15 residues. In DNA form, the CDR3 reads TGTGCCAGCAGTGAGGAAAGCGGGAATTACAATGAGCAGTTCTTC. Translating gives CASSEESGNYNEQFF.

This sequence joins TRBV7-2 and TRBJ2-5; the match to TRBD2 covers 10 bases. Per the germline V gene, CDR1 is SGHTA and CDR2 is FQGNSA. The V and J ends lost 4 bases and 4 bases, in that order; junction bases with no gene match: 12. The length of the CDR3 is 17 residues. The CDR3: CASSWEASGSFRETQYF. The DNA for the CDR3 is TGTGCCAGCAGCTGGGAGGCTAGCGGGAGTTTTAGAGAGACCCAGTACTTC.

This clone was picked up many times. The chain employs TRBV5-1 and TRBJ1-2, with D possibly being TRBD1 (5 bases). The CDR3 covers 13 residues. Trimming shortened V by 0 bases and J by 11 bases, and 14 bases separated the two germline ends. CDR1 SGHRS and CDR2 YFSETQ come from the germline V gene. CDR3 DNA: TGCGCCAGCAGCTTGGCTCAGGGAAGTTATTACACCTTC. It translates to CASSLAQGSYYTF. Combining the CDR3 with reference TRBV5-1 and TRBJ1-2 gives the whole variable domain KAGVTQTPRYLIKTRGQQVTLSCSPISGHRSVSWYQQTPGQGLQFLFEYFSETQRNKGNFPGRFSGRQFSNSRSEMNVSTLELGDSALYLCASSLAQGSYYTFGSGTRLTVV.

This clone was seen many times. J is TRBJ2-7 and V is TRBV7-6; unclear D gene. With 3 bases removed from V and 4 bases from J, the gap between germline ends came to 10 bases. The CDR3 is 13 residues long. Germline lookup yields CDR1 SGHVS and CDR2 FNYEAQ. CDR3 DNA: TGTGCCAGCAGCTTTTCACAGCTATACGAGCAGTACTTC. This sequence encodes CASSFSQLYEQYF.

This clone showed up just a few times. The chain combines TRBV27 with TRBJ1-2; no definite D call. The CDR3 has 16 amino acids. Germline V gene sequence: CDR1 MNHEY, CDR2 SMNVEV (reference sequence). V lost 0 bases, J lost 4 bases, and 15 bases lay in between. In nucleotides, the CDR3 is TGTGCCAGCAGTTTATCTAGTGGCAGGTTCTTCTATGGCTACACCTTC. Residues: CASSLSSGRFFYGYTF.

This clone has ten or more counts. The CDR3 reads CASTPGGSTDTQYF. The CDR3 coding sequence is TGTGCCAGCACCCCCGGGGGAAGCACAGATACGCAGTATTTT. This rearrangement joins TRBV6-1 to TRBJ2-3, with a possible D match to TRBD2 (6 bases). This CDR3 is built from 14 residues. V was shortened by 7 bases and J by 0 bases, with 11 bases between the two germline ends. Per the germline V gene, CDR1 is MNHNS and CDR2 is SASEGT.

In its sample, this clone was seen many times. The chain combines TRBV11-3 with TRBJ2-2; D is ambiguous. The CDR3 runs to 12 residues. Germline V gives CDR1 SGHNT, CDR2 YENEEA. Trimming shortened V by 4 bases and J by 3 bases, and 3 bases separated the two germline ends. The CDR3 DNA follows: TGTGCCAGCAGCTCATACACCGGGGAGCTGTTTTTT. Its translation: CASSSYTGELFF.

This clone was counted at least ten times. The DNA for the CDR3 is TGTGCCAGTGGGAGGTGGGAGGGCACAGATACGCAGTATTTT. Protein product: CASGRWEGTDTQYF. The V call is TRBV28, the J call TRBJ2-3; tentatively, D is TRBD2 (6 bases). Trimming removed 9 bases from V and 1 base from J, with 14 bases in between. There are 14 residues in the CDR3. CDR1 is MDHEN, CDR2 SYDVKM, per germline.

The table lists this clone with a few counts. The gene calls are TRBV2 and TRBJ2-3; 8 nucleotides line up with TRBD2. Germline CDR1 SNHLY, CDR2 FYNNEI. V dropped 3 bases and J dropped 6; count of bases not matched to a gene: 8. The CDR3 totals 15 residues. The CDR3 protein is CASSETSEGLDTQYF. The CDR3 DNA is TGTGCCAGCAGTGAGACTAGCGAGGGACTGGATACGCAGTATTTT.

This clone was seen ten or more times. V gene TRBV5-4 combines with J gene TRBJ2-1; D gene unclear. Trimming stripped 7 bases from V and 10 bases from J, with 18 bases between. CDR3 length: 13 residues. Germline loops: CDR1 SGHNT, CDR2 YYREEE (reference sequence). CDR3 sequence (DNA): TGTGCCAGCTCCACCGCGTCAGGTGACGAGCAGTTCTTC. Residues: CASSTASGDEQFF.

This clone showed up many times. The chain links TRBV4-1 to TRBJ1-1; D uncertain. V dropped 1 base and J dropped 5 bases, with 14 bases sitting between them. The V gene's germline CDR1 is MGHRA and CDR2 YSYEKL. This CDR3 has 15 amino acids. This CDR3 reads CASSQGPGIGTEAFF. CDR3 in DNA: TGCGCCAGCAGCCAAGGCCCGGGGATCGGAACTGAAGCTTTCTTT.

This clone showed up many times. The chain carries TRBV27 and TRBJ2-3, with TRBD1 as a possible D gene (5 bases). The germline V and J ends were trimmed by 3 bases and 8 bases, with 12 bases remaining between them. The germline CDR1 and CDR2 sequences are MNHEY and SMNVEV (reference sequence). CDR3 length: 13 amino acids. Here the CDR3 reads CASSFSTVSTQYF. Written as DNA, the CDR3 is TGTGCCAGCAGTTTCTCGACAGTATCTACGCAGTATTTT.

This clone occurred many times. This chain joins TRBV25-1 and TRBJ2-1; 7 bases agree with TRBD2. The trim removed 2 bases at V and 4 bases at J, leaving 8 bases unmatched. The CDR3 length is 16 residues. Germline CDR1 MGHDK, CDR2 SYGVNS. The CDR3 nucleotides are TGTGCCAGCAGTGAACCTCGGGGCGGGGGATACAATGAGCAGTTCTTC. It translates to CASSEPRGGGYNEQFF.

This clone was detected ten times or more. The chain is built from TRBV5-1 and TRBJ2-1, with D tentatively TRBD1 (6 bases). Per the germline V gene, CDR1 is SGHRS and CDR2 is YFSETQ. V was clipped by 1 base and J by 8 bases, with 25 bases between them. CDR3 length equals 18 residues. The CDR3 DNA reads TGCGCCAGCAGCTTGATTTGGCAGAAGGGGACAAATCGTGATGAGCAGTTCTTC. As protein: CASSLIWQKGTNRDEQFF.

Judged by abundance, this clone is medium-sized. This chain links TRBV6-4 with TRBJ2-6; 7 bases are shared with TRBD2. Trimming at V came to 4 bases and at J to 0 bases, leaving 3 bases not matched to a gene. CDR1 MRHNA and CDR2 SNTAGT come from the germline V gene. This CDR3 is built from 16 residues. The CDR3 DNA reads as TGTGCCAGCAGTGTGTCTAGCGGCTCTGGGGCCAACGTCCTGACTTTC. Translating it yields CASSVSSGSGANVLTF.

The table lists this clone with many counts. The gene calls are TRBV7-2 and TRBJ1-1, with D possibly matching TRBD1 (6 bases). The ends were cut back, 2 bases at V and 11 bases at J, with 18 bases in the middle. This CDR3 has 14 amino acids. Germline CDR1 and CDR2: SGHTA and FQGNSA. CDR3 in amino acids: CASSLLGRSGVAFF. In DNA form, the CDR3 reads TGTGCCAGCAGCTTATTGGGCCGCTCAGGGGTCGCTTTCTTT. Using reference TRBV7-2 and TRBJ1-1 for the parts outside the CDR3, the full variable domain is GAGVSQSPSNKVTEKGKDVELRCDPISGHTALYWYRQSLGQGLEFLIYFQGNSAPDKSGLPSDRFSAERTGGSVSTLTIQRTQQEDSAVYLCASSLLGRSGVAFFGQGTRLTVV.

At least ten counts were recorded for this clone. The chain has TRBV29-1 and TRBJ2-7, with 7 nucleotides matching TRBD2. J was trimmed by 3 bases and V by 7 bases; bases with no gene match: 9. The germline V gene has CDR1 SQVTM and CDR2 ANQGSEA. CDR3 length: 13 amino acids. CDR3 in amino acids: CSGSGGSRYEQYF. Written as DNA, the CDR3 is TGCAGCGGGTCGGGCGGGAGTCGCTACGAGCAGTACTTC.

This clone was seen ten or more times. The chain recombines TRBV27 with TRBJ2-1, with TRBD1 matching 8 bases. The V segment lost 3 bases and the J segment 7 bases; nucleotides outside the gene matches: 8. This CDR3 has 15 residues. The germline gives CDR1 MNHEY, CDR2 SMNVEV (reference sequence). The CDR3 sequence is CASSLLLGTGNEQFF. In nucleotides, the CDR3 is TGTGCCAGCAGTTTGTTGTTGGGGACAGGAAATGAGCAGTTCTTC.

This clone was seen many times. DNA for the CDR3: TGTGCCAGCAGTGAAGCGCGGGGGCGTCAGCCCCAGCATTTT. It encodes CASSEARGRQPQHF. The V call is TRBV6-1, the J call TRBJ1-5; D possibly corresponds to TRBD1 (6 bases). V lost 0 bases, J lost 6 bases, and 9 bases lay in between. Germline values: CDR1 MNHNS, CDR2 SASEGT. This CDR3 region has 14 residues.